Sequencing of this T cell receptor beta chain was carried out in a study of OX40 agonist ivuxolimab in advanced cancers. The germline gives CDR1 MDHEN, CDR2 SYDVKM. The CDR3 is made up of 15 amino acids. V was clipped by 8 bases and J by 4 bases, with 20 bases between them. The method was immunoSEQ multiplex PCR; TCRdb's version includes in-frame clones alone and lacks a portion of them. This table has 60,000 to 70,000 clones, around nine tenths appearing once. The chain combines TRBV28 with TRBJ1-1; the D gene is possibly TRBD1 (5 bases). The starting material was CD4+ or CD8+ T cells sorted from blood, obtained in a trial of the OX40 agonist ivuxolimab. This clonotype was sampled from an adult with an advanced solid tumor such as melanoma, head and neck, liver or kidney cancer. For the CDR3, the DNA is TGTGCCAGCCGACAGAGAAACTATAGGGGCACTGAAGCTTTCTTT. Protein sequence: CASRQRNYRGTEAFF.